This T cell receptor (beta chain) was sequenced for a study of blood T cell repertoires in COVID-19. The overall study: Samples of COVID-19 (acute and convalescent) were obtained from the United States, Italy and Spain. In each case, the material was cDNA or gDNA derived from T cells, B-cell-depleted T cells, or PBMCs.

V lost 4 bases to trimming and J lost 2 bases; unmatched junction nucleotides: 4. Germline V gives CDR1 LGHDT, CDR2 YNNKEL (reference sequence). The CDR3 is made up of 14 amino acids. This clone was detected a few times. In the authors' methods: Amplification from reference gene primers served as the basis for estimated nucleated cell counts. Data came from immunoSEQ multiplex PCR; TCRdb stores just in-frame clones and leaves some out. The DNA gave D and trimming, while V, J and clone size come from that table. The sample holds around 350,000 clones, about 87% seen once. This TCR derives from a human donor in a cohort sampled during active COVID-19. The V call is TRBV3-1 (or the pseudogene TRBV3-2), the J call TRBJ2-7, with TRBD2 identical over 8 bases. Source material: peripheral blood. CDR3 in DNA: TGTGCCAGCAGCCCAATAGCGGGACCCTACGAGCAGTACTTC. As protein: CASSPIAGPYEQYF.